This section outlines one TCR beta chain sequence together with its context. The CDR3 consists of 17 residues. The germline gives CDR1 MGHRA, CDR2 YSYEKL. V was trimmed by 0 bases and J by 0 bases, leaving 14 bases between them. This record belongs to a study of shared clonotypes between healthy human individuals. This table comes from immunoSEQ multiplex PCR, and its TCRdb copy is limited to in-frame clones, with some not included. This sample yields about 2 million clones, of which roughly 94% are seen a single time; more than 0.1% belongs to the top ten. The specimen sequenced was naive CD4+ T cells sorted from blood. Subset reported: CD45RA+ positively selected. The TCR originated in a man between 18 and 29 years old in good health. This chain uses TRBV4-1 with TRBJ1-2; tentatively, D is TRBD1 (5 bases). CDR3 bases: TGCGCCAGCAGCCAAGAGGGGGGGACTGTTTCTAACTATGGCTACACCTTC. Encoded protein: CASSQEGGTVSNYGYTF.